Here is one T cell receptor beta chain with its context. Its antigen is currently unknown. This entry is derived from a study of shared clonotypes between healthy human individuals. Study-wide background: Each donor's CD8 memory used one plate, CD8 naive two, each CD4 subset three.

Overall study results and limits: For sorted subsets, rarefaction showed incomplete sequencing despite large depth.

Naive CD8 cells comprised CD45RO-negative, CCR7-positively selected cells, excluding terminally differentiated effector memory CD45RA+ cells. With 8 bases removed from V and 7 bases from J, the gap between germline ends came to 14 bases. This CDR3 has 11 residues. Germline V gene data show CDR1 as SQVTM and CDR2 as ANQGSEA. Profiling relied on immunoSEQ multiplex PCR, and the TCRdb table lists in-frame clones only, not all of them. The repertoire consists of about 800,000 clones, with 96% occurring once and the leading ten covering roughly 0.23%. The sequence derives from a man aged 30 to 39 in good health. V usage is TRBV29-1 and J usage is TRBJ1-1; weak D call: TRBD1 (5 bases). Sequencing was carried out using naive CD8+ T cells sorted from blood. The CDR3 region has the DNA TGCAGCCTGTCCTCTGGGGGTGAAGCTTTCTTT. It codes for CSLSSGGEAFF.